This T cell receptor beta chain originates from a study of Ad26.COV2.S vaccination and SARS-CoV-2 variants. Overall study context: Dosing was one shot or two shots 56 days apart.

Germline CDR1 is LGHDT and CDR2 is YNNKEL (reference sequence). Trimming stripped 0 bases from V and 9 bases from J, with 5 bases between. CDR3 length: 12 residues. The study, taken as a whole, reports: Similar non-spike TCR breadth was seen in vaccine and placebo recipients. The breadth of spike-specific CD8+ and CD4+ T cell responses after vaccination was reportedly substantial.

Specified treatment: 15 to 20 received Ad26.COV2.S at low or high dose, single or two shots; about five received placebo; per-sample allocation not given. The study sampled participants on day 63 after the first vaccine or placebo injection. An adult aged 18-55 years in Boston served as the donor. TCRdb's copy holds only in-frame clones and misses some; the assay was immunoSEQ multiplex PCR. The sample consists of a few hundred thousand clones, 83% of them appearing once. As concerns this clone: The antigen remains undetermined.

The sequence came from a person between 18 and 59 years old who received the Ad26.COV2.S COVID-19 vaccine or a placebo. This sequence joins TRBV3-1 (or the pseudogene TRBV3-2) and TRBJ2-2; D remains unclear. Sample: peripheral blood, taken in a trial of Ad26.COV2.S vaccine versus placebo. The CDR3 DNA reads as TGTGCCAGCAGCCAAGATCTTAGGGAGCTGTTTTTT. Its protein product is CASSQDLRELFF.